The 23 T cell receptor beta chains listed next were all sequenced from one sample in a study of long-term antiretroviral therapy in people with HIV (dated by TCRdb to the early 2020s). Sequencing of the TRB variable region was done with the immunoSEQ hsTCRB v3.0 assay at survey level resolution. TCRdb carries this immuneACCESS record with in-frame sequences only. Its versions omit some clonotypes, under half of them owing to an unresolved V gene in the studies checked, with the rest unexplained. The sample data list approximately 19,000 clones, and roughly 87% of these were observed just once. The ten largest make up approximately 3.7% of the sample. This material consisted of unsorted PBMCs, taken 2.1 years after starting antiretroviral therapy. Receptor source: a man younger than 35 with HIV.

The chain has TRBV30 and TRBJ2-1, with TRBD2 matching 10 bases. The trim removed 7 bases at V and 4 bases at J, leaving 10 bases unmatched. In germline, CDR1 is GTSNPN, CDR2 SVGIG (reference sequence). The CDR3 length is 15 residues. The DNA for the CDR3 is TGTGCCTCCTCCCCTATAGCGGGAGGATACAATGAGCAGTTCTTC. Its translation: CASSPIAGGYNEQFF. The full variable domain, in which reference TRBV30 and TRBJ2-1 provide the parts outside the CDR3, is SQTIHQWPATLVQPVGSPLSLECTVEGTSNPNLYWYRQAAGRGLQLLFYSVGIGQISSEVPQNLSASRPQDRQFILSSKKLLLSDSGFYLCASSPIAGGYNEQFFGPGTRLTVL.

The chain is built from TRBV29-1 and TRBJ2-1; TRBD2 might be the D (5 bases). The V end was cut by 5 bases, the J end by 6 bases, with 11 bases between. The CDR3 has 12 residues. Germline-derived CDR1 and CDR2 are SQVTM and ANQGSEA. The DNA for the CDR3 is TGCAGCGTTAATACTAGGACCAATGAGCAGTTCTTC. Protein: CSVNTRTNEQFF.

The rearrangement uses TRBV14 and TRBJ2-7; no reliable D call. V was clipped by 1 base and J by 2 bases, with 9 bases between them. CDR3 length equals 14 residues. CDR1 and CDR2 (germline): SGHDN, FVKESK. The CDR3 spells CASSQVLWAYEQYF. CDR3 in DNA: TGTGCCAGCAGCCAAGTCCTTTGGGCCTACGAGCAGTACTTC.

V is TRBV7-9 and J is TRBJ1-2; TRBD1 agrees at 8 bases. V shed 4 bases, J shed 7 bases, and the junction held 8 bases outside the gene matches. Germline values: CDR1 SEHNR, CDR2 FQNEAQ (reference sequence). This CDR3 spans 14 amino acids. The CDR3, as DNA: TGTGCCAGCAGCTCCGACAGGGGCTGGAGTGGCTACACCTTC. Translated, it gives CASSSDRGWSGYTF.

As DNA, the CDR3 is TGTGCCAGTAAGGAAGGACAGACCTATAATTCACCCCTCCACTTT. It translates to CASKEGQTYNSPLHF. This rearrangement joins TRBV6-1 to TRBJ1-6, with D tentatively TRBD1 (6 bases). This CDR3 region has 15 residues. Germline V gene lookup returns CDR1 MNHNS and CDR2 SASEGT. V was clipped by 9 bases and J by 2 bases, with 14 bases between them.

The chain is built from TRBV19 and TRBJ2-3, with D uncertain. Trimming cost V 3 bases and J 0 bases, with 4 bases left between them. The germline V gene encodes CDR1 LNHDA and CDR2 SQIVND (reference sequence). CDR3 size: 13 residues. DNA of the CDR3: TGTGCCAGTAGTATCGGGAGCACAGATACGCAGTATTTT. Amino acids: CASSIGSTDTQYF.

This clone was counted between two and nine times. V and J are TRBV27 and TRBJ2-7; a possible D gene is TRBD1 (6 bases). The CDR3 length is 12 residues. Trimming took off 7 bases at V and 6 bases at J, with 13 bases between the two ends. Looked up from germline, CDR1 is MNHEY and CDR2 is SMNVEV (reference sequence). The CDR3 loop is CASIGAGVEQYF. DNA of the CDR3: TGTGCCAGCATCGGGGCAGGGGTCGAGCAGTACTTC.

The chain recombines TRBV7-9 with TRBJ1-1; no clear D. Trimming left V 11 bases short and J 6 bases short, with 19 bases between. The CDR3 sequence is 13 residues long. Germline V gene lookup returns CDR1 SEHNR and CDR2 FQNEAQ (reference sequence). CDR3 sequence: CAATPGPAAEAFF. The CDR3 nucleotides are TGTGCCGCGACCCCTGGCCCGGCCGCTGAAGCTTTCTTT.

The chain couples TRBV6-1 to TRBJ1-2; D perhaps matches TRBD1 (5 bases). With 1 base removed from V and 8 bases from J, the gap between germline ends came to 11 bases. The CDR3 has 13 residues. From germline, CDR1 is MNHNS and CDR2 SASEGT. The chain's CDR3 is CASSEDRLGGYTF. DNA for the CDR3: TGTGCCAGCAGTGAAGACAGGTTGGGAGGCTACACCTTC.

The chain joins TRBV2 to TRBJ1-4; D is unclear. The CDR3 is 14 residues long. In germline, CDR1 is SNHLY, CDR2 FYNNEI. The V gene lost 2 bases and the J gene lost 1 base, with 5 bases spanning the gap. Here the CDR3 reads CASSETGTNEKLFF. In nucleotides, the CDR3 is TGTGCCAGCAGTGAAACGGGAACTAATGAAAAACTGTTTTTT.

V is TRBV19 and J is TRBJ1-1, with D unclear. There are 13 residues in the CDR3. Germline CDR1 and CDR2: LNHDA and SQIVND (reference sequence). V was trimmed by 3 bases and J by 4 bases, leaving 9 bases between them. The CDR3 DNA reads as TGTGCCAGTAGTATTGGAGTCTTCACTGAAGCTTTCTTT. Residues: CASSIGVFTEAFF.

Note on this clone: Sequence at one end of the junction differs from germline and may be a read error. The chain couples TRBV4-2 to TRBJ1-1, with no clear D. There are 14 residues in the CDR3. Germline assignment: CDR1 LGHNA and CDR2 YNFKEQ. CDR3 coding DNA: TGTGCCGGCAGCCCTGCGGCAGCCAGTTCTGAAGCTTTCTTT. Translating gives CAGSPAAASSEAFF.

The chain employs TRBV11-2 and TRBJ1-1; maybe TRBD1 (5 bases). Trimming removed 6 bases from V and 0 bases from J, with 11 bases in between. The CDR3 has 14 amino acids. CDR1 and CDR2 (germline): SGHAT, FQNNGV. CDR3 sequence: CASSVIGVNTEAFF. The CDR3 coding sequence is TGTGCCAGCAGTGTCATAGGGGTGAACACTGAAGCTTTCTTT.

The V gene is TRBV19, the J gene TRBJ2-5; possible D gene TRBD2, 6 bases. Germline V CDR1 and CDR2: LNHDA, SQIVND (reference sequence). Trimming shortened V by 5 bases and J by 1 base, and 14 bases separated the two germline ends. This CDR3 comprises 15 residues. The CDR3 DNA reads TGTGCCAGTAGTTTGGGACCGGAGGGCCAAGAGACCCAGTACTTC. Amino acids: CASSLGPEGQETQYF.

The chain links TRBV19 to TRBJ1-1, with TRBD1 identical over 7 bases. Unmatched junction bases numbered 2, after V lost 3 bases and J lost 1 base. The germline gives CDR1 LNHDA, CDR2 SQIVND (reference sequence). This CDR3 region has 14 residues. CDR3 protein: CASSIRDRNTEAFF. DNA of the CDR3: TGTGCCAGTAGTATCCGGGACAGGAACACTGAAGCTTTCTTT.

This chain links TRBV9 with TRBJ2-1; D unresolved. This CDR3 comprises 15 residues. V lost 3 bases, J lost 4 bases, and 14 bases lay in between. Germline CDR1 SGDLS, CDR2 YYNGEE. CDR3 loop: CASSANLGEYNEQFF. The CDR3 DNA sequence: TGTGCCAGCAGCGCAAACCTAGGTGAATACAATGAGCAGTTCTTC.

The rearrangement joins TRBV9 to TRBJ1-1; D is undetermined. The germline gives CDR1 SGDLS, CDR2 YYNGEE. CDR3 size: 13 residues. V gave up 4 bases and J gave up 5 bases, with 12 bases separating them. As DNA, the CDR3 is TGTGCCAGCAGCCCTTACCTTCGGACTGAAGCTTTCTTT. This sequence encodes CASSPYLRTEAFF.

This chain connects TRBV5-1 to TRBJ1-1; D is unresolved. With 4 bases removed from V and 7 bases from J, the gap between germline ends came to 17 bases. The CDR3 extends over 14 amino acids. Germline V gene sequence: CDR1 SGHRS, CDR2 YFSETQ. DNA of the CDR3: TGCGCCAGCAGCCCGGTTCGAGGGATCGATGAAGCTTTCTTT. It specifies CASSPVRGIDEAFF.

The J gene is TRBJ2-4, the V gene TRBV4-2, with D tentatively TRBD1 (5 bases). Germline CDR1 is LGHNA and CDR2 is YNFKEQ. The CDR3 spans 18 residues. V lost 1 base and J 0 bases, leaving 16 bases between the germline ends. CDR3 nucleotide sequence: TGTGCCAGCAGCCAAGTCAGGGTTCTGGGAATAGCCAAAAACATTCAGTACTTC. Protein: CASSQVRVLGIAKNIQYF.

The rearrangement uses TRBV27 and TRBJ1-1; unclear D gene. The CDR3 contains 12 residues. CDR1 MNHEY and CDR2 SMNVEV come from the germline V gene (reference sequence). The V end lost 7 bases, the J end lost 1 base, and 7 bases lay between the germline ends. Here the CDR3 reads CASMRENTEAFF. The CDR3 bases are TGTGCCAGCATGCGGGAGAACACTGAAGCTTTCTTT.

This clone occurred a few times. The V and J genes are TRBV9 and TRBJ2-7, with D unclear. The germline V gene encodes CDR1 SGDLS and CDR2 YYNGEE. The CDR3 runs to 13 residues. Trimming stripped 3 bases from V and 6 bases from J, with 13 bases between. The chain's CDR3 is CASSATAFGEQYF. The CDR3 region has the DNA TGTGCCAGCAGCGCGACGGCCTTTGGCGAGCAGTACTTC. Full variable domain (missing parts from reference TRBV9 and TRBJ2-7): DSGVTQTPKHLITATGQRVTLRCSPRSGDLSVYWYQQSLDQGLQFLIQYYNGEERAKGNILERFSAQQFPDLHSELNLSSLELGDSALYFCASSATAFGEQYFGPGTRLTVT.

The chain recombines TRBV11-2 with TRBJ2-5; 10 bases match TRBD1. The trim removed 5 bases at V and 5 bases at J, leaving 14 bases unmatched. This CDR3 is built from 17 residues. Germline V CDR1 and CDR2: SGHAT, FQNNGV. As DNA, the CDR3 is TGTGCCAGCAGCCCCGGACAGGGGGACCATGGCGCGGAGACCCAGTACTTC. The encoded protein is CASSPGQGDHGAETQYF.

The genes are TRBV30 and TRBJ1-2; D remains unclear. CDR1 and CDR2 (germline): GTSNPN, SVGIG (reference sequence). V was shortened by 0 bases and J by 6 bases, with 11 bases between the two germline ends. This CDR3 is built from 13 residues. The CDR3 bases are TGTGCCTGGAGTGTATCCGGGGAGGATGGCTACACCTTC. Amino acids: CAWSVSGEDGYTF.